One sample yielded the 28 T cell receptor beta chains listed below, sequenced in a study of PD-1 blockade in classical Hodgkin lymphoma. The sample's time point: cycle 4 day 1 (C4D1), after more than five weeks of nivolumab. There was relapse after autologous stem cell transplantation in every patient, and there was variation in brentuximab vedotin exposure. Researchers used magnetic negative selection to pull out pure CD4+ T cells from thawed PBMCs. TCRdb's table, derived via immunoSEQ multiplex PCR, lists solely in-frame clones and lacks some. The data hold just under 20,000 clones, with over 80% observed a single time. The sequences come from CD4+ T cells from blood, collected before the fourth cycle of nivolumab. These receptors were obtained from a human donor with classical Hodgkin lymphoma.

The rearrangement joins TRBV6-1 to TRBJ2-7, with D perhaps TRBD1 (6 bases). The CDR3 is 16 residues long. CDR1 and CDR2 (germline): MNHNS, SASEGT. The germline V and J ends were trimmed by 4 bases and 0 bases, with 16 bases remaining between them. Here the CDR3 reads CASSAHRAFTSYEQYF. The CDR3, as DNA: TGTGCCAGCAGTGCACACAGGGCCTTTACCTCCTACGAGCAGTACTTC.

The V gene is TRBV10-2, the J gene TRBJ2-5, with TRBD1 matching over 9 bases. The J call may be incorrect, as the DNA end agrees better with TRBJ2-7. The CDR3 runs to 13 residues. CDR1 is WSHSY and CDR2 is SAAADI in the germline V gene. CDR3 coding DNA: TGCGCCAGCAGTGATCGGACAGGGGCCGAGCAGTACTTC. This gives the protein CASSDRTGAEQYF.

Regarding this clone: Other DNA variants within this sample encode the same CDR3. The chain carries TRBV5-1 and TRBJ2-3; 11 bases match TRBD2. Germline V gene data show CDR1 as SGHRS and CDR2 as YFSETQ. The CDR3 covers 16 residues. V lost 0 bases, J lost 5 bases, and 5 bases stayed unmatched. The CDR3 nucleotides are TGCGCCAGCAGCTTGGAACTAGCGGGAGAAAGAGATACGCAGTATTTT. Protein: CASSLELAGERDTQYF.

V usage is TRBV5-1 and J usage is TRBJ2-7; TRBD1 agrees at 8 bases. V was pared by 4 bases and J by 1 base, with 4 bases of the junction left unmatched. Germline CDR1 reads SGHRS; CDR2 reads YFSETQ. The CDR3 has 14 residues. DNA for the CDR3: TGCGCCAGCAGCCTGGACAGGGATTCCTACGAGCAGTACTTC. Translating gives CASSLDRDSYEQYF.

The chain uses TRBV18 and TRBJ2-3; D not resolved. The CDR3 has 13 residues. The ends were cut back, 1 base at V and 4 bases at J, with 6 bases in the middle. Germline-derived CDR1 and CDR2 are KGHSH and LQKENI. The DNA of the CDR3 is TGTGCCAGCTCACCACTTCAACCAGATACGCAGTATTTT. This translates into CASSPLQPDTQYF.

The J gene is TRBJ2-7, the V gene TRBV5-1; 7 bases are shared with TRBD2. The germline CDR1 and CDR2 sequences are SGHRS and YFSETQ. After removal of 0 bases from V and 2 bases from J, the junction contained 5 bases not matched to a gene. The length of the CDR3 is 15 residues. CDR3: CASSLAGTNPYEQYF. As DNA, the CDR3 is TGCGCCAGCAGCTTGGCGGGGACTAACCCCTACGAGCAGTACTTC.

CDR3 coding DNA: TGTGCCAGCAGCACCGCCGGGACAGGGTCCTACGAGCAGTACTTC. This sequence encodes CASSTAGTGSYEQYF. J is TRBJ2-7 and V is TRBV5-4; 9 positions agree with TRBD1. The CDR3 has 15 residues. In germline, CDR1 is SGHNT, CDR2 YYREEE (reference sequence). The J segment lost 1 base and the V segment lost 4 bases, leaving 6 bases of the junction unmatched.

The rearrangement joins TRBV6-5 to TRBJ2-7, with D perhaps TRBD2 (6 bases). Germline V CDR1 and CDR2: MNHEY, SVGAGI. CDR3 length: 13 amino acids. V shed 5 bases and J shed 5 bases, with 13 bases lying between them. The CDR3 sequence: CASSRAGSHEQYF. CDR3 bases: TGTGCCAGCAGTCGGGCGGGAAGCCACGAGCAGTACTTC.

The chain links TRBV5-1 to TRBJ2-7, with no clear D. The length of the CDR3 is 12 residues. Trimming removed 4 bases at V and 6 bases at J, with 11 bases between. The germline CDR1 and CDR2 sequences are SGHRS and YFSETQ. CDR3 loop: CASSTEGIEQYF. CDR3 in DNA: TGCGCCAGCAGCACTGAAGGGATCGAGCAGTACTTC.

The chain uses TRBV28 and TRBJ1-3; D perhaps matches TRBD1 (5 bases). V gave up 5 bases and J gave up 1 base, with 12 bases separating them. CDR3 length: 15 amino acids. CDR1 is MDHEN, CDR2 SYDVKM, per germline. DNA for the CDR3: TGTGCCAGCAGTAGGGACGCAGTTTCTGGAAACACCATATATTTT. Translated, it gives CASSRDAVSGNTIYF.

The genes are TRBV18 and TRBJ2-6; no definite D call. CDR3 size: 17 residues. V was pared by 1 base and J by 0 bases, with 10 bases between. CDR1 KGHSH and CDR2 LQKENI come from the germline V gene. CDR3 sequence (DNA): TGTGCCAGCTCACCACTCCCTAAGGGCTCTGGGGCCAACGTCCTGACTTTC. It codes for CASSPLPKGSGANVLTF. Full variable domain (missing parts from reference TRBV18 and TRBJ2-6): NAGVMQNPRHLVRRRGQEARLRCSPMKGHSHVYWYRQLPEEGLKFMVYLQKENIIDESGMPKERFSAEFPKEGPSILRIQQVVRGDSAAYFCASSPLPKGSGANVLTFGAGSRLTVL.

The chain employs TRBV5-4 and TRBJ2-5, with TRBD1 matching over 7 bases. The V gene end was trimmed by 4 bases and the J gene end by 5 bases; junction bases not matched to a gene: 5. From germline, CDR1 is SGHNT and CDR2 YYREEE (reference sequence). The CDR3 totals 13 residues. The CDR3 spells CASSEQGTETQYF. CDR3 DNA sequence: TGTGCCAGCAGCGAACAGGGGACCGAGACCCAGTACTTC.

The gene calls are TRBV7-8 and TRBJ2-3; D unresolved. With 2 bases removed from V and 2 bases from J, the gap between germline ends came to 5 bases. Per germline, CDR1 SGHVS and CDR2 FQNEAQ. This CDR3 region has 13 residues. CDR3 region: CASSLPLTDTQYF. In DNA form, the CDR3 reads TGTGCCAGCAGCTTACCCCTCACAGATACGCAGTATTTT.

The genes are TRBV7-2 and TRBJ2-7; D remains unclear. This CDR3 has 14 amino acids. The germline CDR1 and CDR2 sequences are SGHTA and FQGNSA. Trimming left V 3 bases short and J 0 bases short, with 9 bases between. The CDR3 protein is CASSFHGSSYEQYF. The CDR3 DNA follows: TGTGCCAGCAGCTTCCATGGCAGCTCCTACGAGCAGTACTTC.

The CDR3 region has the DNA TGTGCCAGCAGCTTAGCAAGTGGCACTTACGCACAGCCCCAGCATTTT. Amino acid sequence: CASSLASGTYAQPQHF. This rearrangement joins TRBV7-9 to TRBJ1-5; no definite D call. There are 16 residues in the CDR3. The germline gives CDR1 SEHNR, CDR2 FQNEAQ (reference sequence). The germline V and J ends were trimmed by 0 bases and 7 bases, with 16 bases remaining between them.

The chain links TRBV18 to TRBJ2-6; D not certain. Germline loops: CDR1 KGHSH, CDR2 LQKENI. CDR3 size: 13 residues. V was trimmed by 6 bases and J by 4 bases, leaving 7 bases between them. The CDR3 DNA is TGTGCCAGCTCCTCCTCCGGGGCCAACGTCCTGACTTTC. Translating gives CASSSSGANVLTF.

V gene TRBV27 combines with J gene TRBJ2-3, with D perhaps matching TRBD2 (6 bases). V was trimmed by 6 bases and J by 6 bases, leaving 13 bases between them. Germline CDR1 MNHEY, CDR2 SMNVEV (reference sequence). The CDR3 has 13 amino acids. For the CDR3, the DNA is TGTGCCAGCAGATTGACTGGAGGGGATACGCAGTATTTT. Its protein is CASRLTGGDTQYF.

This chain connects TRBV6-5 to TRBJ2-1; D may be TRBD2 (5 bases). V dropped 7 bases and J dropped 0 bases, with 13 bases sitting between them. The CDR3 covers 15 residues. From germline, CDR1 is MNHEY and CDR2 SVGAGI. CDR3: CASNGEPSSYNEQFF. CDR3 DNA: TGTGCCAGCAACGGGGAACCGAGCTCCTACAATGAGCAGTTCTTC.

The V and J genes are TRBV18 and TRBJ2-3; D is unclear. Germline V CDR1 and CDR2: KGHSH, LQKENI. The CDR3 runs to 14 residues. Trimming shortened V by 6 bases and J by 2 bases, and 12 bases separated the two germline ends. For the CDR3, the DNA is TGTGCCAGCTCCCCTAGGGCCCTCACAGATACGCAGTATTTT. Translation: CASSPRALTDTQYF.

The chain is built from TRBV6-1 and TRBJ2-5; D is uncertain. Looked up from germline, CDR1 is MNHNS and CDR2 is SASEGT. Between the trimmed V and J ends, which lost 0 bases and 10 bases, there was a span of 15 bases. The CDR3 sequence is 14 residues long. The CDR3 spells CASSEATAKQDQYF. The CDR3 DNA follows: TGTGCCAGCAGTGAAGCGACCGCTAAGCAGGACCAGTACTTC.

This clone is medium-sized within its sample. The V and J genes are TRBV7-2 and TRBJ2-7; D ambiguous. The CDR3 loop spans 15 amino acids. V was shortened by 5 bases and J by 0 bases, with 14 bases between the two germline ends. Germline loops: CDR1 SGHTA, CDR2 FQGNSA. CDR3 in amino acids: CASSTDKLSSYEQYF. CDR3 nucleotides: TGTGCCAGCAGCACTGACAAGTTGAGCTCCTACGAGCAGTACTTC.

This chain connects TRBV30 to TRBJ2-3; TRBD1 or TRBD2 may be the D gene (5 bases each). The CDR3 sequence is 14 residues long. Germline CDR1 GTSNPN, CDR2 SVGIG (reference sequence). Trimming took 3 bases from V and 1 from J, leaving 11 bases between them. The CDR3 DNA sequence: TGTGCCTGGAGAGCCGGGACCCGCACAGATACGCAGTATTTT. Residues: CAWRAGTRTDTQYF. Drawing the rest from reference TRBV30 and TRBJ2-3, the complete variable domain is SQTIHQWPATLVQPVGSPLSLECTVEGTSNPNLYWYRQAAGRGLQLLFYSVGIGQISSEVPQNLSASRPQDRQFILSSKKLLLSDSGFYLCAWRAGTRTDTQYFGPGTRLTVL.

This clone has just one count. This chain uses TRBV2 with TRBJ2-2, with TRBD1 identical over 10 bases. Germline lookup yields CDR1 SNHLY and CDR2 FYNNEI. The CDR3 has 15 residues. With 6 bases clipped from V and 4 bases from J, the junction kept 5 bases outside the gene matches. CDR3 residues: CASRPGTGVTGELFF. The CDR3, as DNA: TGTGCCAGCAGGCCCGGGACAGGGGTCACCGGGGAGCTGTTTTTT.

This clone appeared once. The chain recombines TRBV15 with TRBJ2-5, with 7 bases fitting TRBD1. Trimming at V came to 1 base and at J to 1 base, leaving 3 bases not matched to a gene. Germline V gene sequence: CDR1 LNHNV, CDR2 YYDKDF (reference sequence). The CDR3 is 15 amino acids. CDR3 residues: CATSRGGQTQETQYF. In DNA, the CDR3 is TGTGCCACCAGCAGAGGGGGACAGACCCAAGAGACCCAGTACTTC.

This sequence joins TRBV29-1 and TRBJ1-3; TRBD1 matches at 7 bases. Germline loops: CDR1 SQVTM, CDR2 ANQGSEA. V was clipped by 6 bases and J by 0 bases; unmatched bases: 5. The CDR3 sequence is 14 residues long. As DNA, the CDR3 is TGCAGCGTGGGACAGTCGACCTCTGGAAACACCATATATTTT. Its translation: CSVGQSTSGNTIYF.

The CDR3 here is CASSQTSEAGELFF. The CDR3 region has the DNA TGTGCCAGCAGTCAAACCTCGGAGGCCGGGGAGCTGTTTTTT. The chain is built from TRBV7-8 and TRBJ2-2, with D perhaps matching TRBD2 (5 bases). Germline CDR1 SGHVS, CDR2 FQNEAQ. V lost 6 bases and J 6 bases, leaving 14 bases between the germline ends. The CDR3 runs 14 residues.

The chain combines TRBV19 with TRBJ2-2; D uncertain. V lost 5 bases to trimming and J lost 0 bases, with 13 bases between them. This CDR3 is 16 amino acids long. Germline V lookup: CDR1 LNHDA, CDR2 SQIVND (reference sequence). This CDR3 reads CASSPVTTTNTGELFF. The CDR3 coding sequence is TGTGCCAGTAGTCCCGTTACTACTACGAACACCGGGGAGCTGTTTTTT. Filled out from reference TRBV19 and TRBJ2-2, the complete variable domain reads DGGITQSPKYLFRKEGQNVTLSCEQNLNHDAMYWYRQDPGQGLRLIYYSQIVNDFQKGDIAEGYSVSREKKESFPLTVTSAQKNPTAFYLCASSPVTTTNTGELFFGEGSRLTVL.

The chain recombines TRBV7-9 with TRBJ1-5; possible D gene TRBD1, 5 bases. The CDR3 spans 14 residues. V gave up 3 bases and J gave up 0 bases, with 6 bases separating them. Germline assignment: CDR1 SEHNR and CDR2 FQNEAQ (reference sequence). CDR3 coding DNA: TGTGCCAGCAGCTTTGACAGTAGCAATCAGCCCCAGCATTTT. As protein: CASSFDSSNQPQHF.